What follows is one T cell receptor (beta chain) and its context. Its antigen is still unknown. The sample comes from a study of T-cell memory formation after mild COVID-19. TCRdb reanalysed the 5' RACE reads using MiXCR and keeps one entry per CDR3 protein. The sample holds roughly 550,000 distinct CDR3 sequences; roughly 20% are singletons and the top ten take 12%. This CDR3 is 14 amino acids long. Germline V gene data show CDR1 as MGHRA and CDR2 as YSYEKL. V was pared by 0 bases and J by 8 bases, with 8 bases between. Study findings and constraints: Contracting clones from day 15 to 85 had balanced CD4/CD8; later expanders favoured CD4+. There were some responding clones in pre-infection memory, which suggested that cross-reactive memory had joined.

This TCR was sampled from an adult woman who had mild COVID-19 (a few samples of this study predate the infection). Cell type and time point are not known. The material sequenced was PBMCs or a T cell subset sorted from them (not recorded which). The J gene is TRBJ1-6, the V gene TRBV4-1; D perhaps matches TRBD1 (6 bases). CDR3 sequence: CASSQETGYSPLHF. CDR3 DNA sequence: TGCGCCAGCAGCCAAGAAACAGGGTATTCACCCCTCCACTTT.